This T cell receptor (beta chain) was obtained from a study of T-cell memory formation after mild COVID-19. Study-level information: The study found TCR clusters largely donor specific. Regarding the study as a whole: There was a balanced CD4/CD8 profile in clones contracting day 15 to 85, and later expanders leaned CD4+.

UMIs and sample barcodes were carried by the TCR alpha and TCR beta cDNA libraries that 5'RACE produced using constant-segment primers. Via MiXCR, TCRdb re-called the 5' RACE reads, giving one row per CDR3 protein. Of 250,000 to 300,000 distinct CDR3 sequences listed, around 16% are singletons. The table lists this clonotype with a few counts. Its specificity is unknown. Sequencing was carried out using PBMCs or a T cell subset sorted from them (not recorded which). The clonotype comes from a man aged 18 to 29 who had mild COVID-19 (a few samples of this study predate the infection). Cell type and time point are not known.

CDR3 loop: CATAEEGLGEKLFF. CDR3 sequence (DNA): TGTGCCACGGCGGAGGAGGGTTTGGGTGAAAAACTGTTTTTT. V and J are TRBV15 and TRBJ1-4; D gene ambiguous. In germline, CDR1 is LNHNV, CDR2 YYDKDF (reference sequence). This CDR3 spans 14 amino acids. Trimming cost V 9 bases and J 7 bases, with 18 bases left between them.